This T cell receptor beta chain originates from a study of T cell repertoires in cytomegalovirus infection. Study information: Matching HLA type and CMV infection were both indicated by public TCR beta signatures.

Whole-study findings and limits: It was HLA-C-restricted CMV-specific TCR beta clonotypes that dominated the response ex vivo. Cumulative frequency of public TCR beta families picked out carriers of CMV plus the relevant HLA.

The trim removed 1 base at V and 1 base at J, leaving 6 bases unmatched. Germline lookup yields CDR1 SGHTA and CDR2 FQGTGA. The CDR3 spans 19 residues. TCRdb fed the reads into MiXCR, producing one record per CDR3 protein. The profile shows some 150,000 distinct CDR3 sequences, 5.5% to 7% of them singletons. In this sample, this clonotype turned up many times. Its antigen is not identified. What was sequenced was PBMCs. The origin of this receptor is a human donor in good health (CMV status not recorded). Some clones in this sample may be carry-over from other donors' samples. This chain links TRBV7-3 with TRBJ2-3, with 15 positions matching TRBD2. This CDR3 is CASSLMGLAGGRRTDTQYF. The DNA for the CDR3 is TGTGCCAGCAGCTTAATGGGACTAGCGGGGGGACGTCGCACAGATACGCAGTATTTT.